This T cell receptor (beta chain) was found in a study of early T cells in non-severe SARS-CoV-2 infection. Study in general: Chains were unpaired, as sequencing was done on bulk RNA from unsorted whole blood. Study results and caveats: Private and CD4 specificities were missed by VDJdb matching, which favored anti-spike CD8 responses.

Worth noting for this clonotype: What it binds is not known.

Unique molecular identifiers were added to individual cDNA molecules. TCRdb reprocessed the 5' RACE reads with MiXCR, giving one entry per CDR3 protein. The sample shows about 62,000 distinct CDR3 sequences, almost 9.5% of them seen only once. Germline V gene data show CDR1 as SGHNT and CDR2 as YYREEE (reference sequence). CDR3 length equals 15 residues. V lost 1 base, J lost 1 base, and 11 bases lay in between. This rearrangement joins TRBV5-4 to TRBJ2-5; D is ambiguous. The origin of this receptor is an adult who was a healthcare worker with PCR-confirmed SARS-CoV-2 infection or an uninfected control (not recorded which). The sequencing input was whole blood. The CDR3 is CASSLSLNIQETQYF. In DNA, the CDR3 is TGTGCCAGCAGCTTGTCGCTGAACATCCAAGAGACCCAGTACTTC. The complete variable domain, with remaining parts taken from reference TRBV5-4 and TRBJ2-5, reads ETGVTQSPTHLIKTRGQQVTLRCSSQSGHNTVSWYQQALGQGPQFIFQYYREEENGRGNFPPRFSGLQFPNYSSELNVNALELDDSALYLCASSLSLNIQETQYFGPGTRLLVL.